This T cell receptor (beta chain) is drawn from a study of blood T cell repertoires in COVID-19 (dated by TCRdb to 2018 to 2020). Describing the broader study: Samples covering the acute and convalescent phases of COVID-19 were provided by collaborators in the United States, Italy and Spain. Samples came from the ongoing ImmuneRACE study (first 160 participants) plus 1,254 subjects from 6 global collaborators. The material from the prospective study consisted of cDNA or gDNA derived from T cells, B-cell-depleted T cells, or PBMCs. Where available, HLA class I and class II types were obtained from metadata supplied by the sample provider rather than from assay-based typing. A de-identified subject ID, COVID-19 status, age in years and sex were almost always included in the sample metadata. The repertoires were released in a freely available public database meant as a resource for research on the immune response to SARS-CoV-2. Subjects who had been exposed to COVID-19, were actively infected with it, or had recovered from it provided the deeply sampled blood TCRbeta repertoires that made up the dataset.

TCRbeta CDR3 regions were amplified from genomic DNA using the immunoSEQ Assay, a bias-controlled multiplex PCR. The published analysis was carried out like this. The number of nucleated cells in each sample was estimated by amplification of reference gene primers within the assay. To quantify the absolute abundance of each unique TCRbeta CDR3 rearrangement, sequence reads were collapsed and filtered. For each sample, productive Simpson clonality was calculated by taking the square root of Simpson's diversity index across productive rearrangements. This immuneACCESS table, as held by TCRdb, lists in-frame sequences with V and J called but not all clones. Of the missing ones, under half trace to an unresolved V gene in checked studies; the others have no known cause. The V and J calls and clone size were taken over from that table, and D and trimming were inferred from the DNA. This sample gives approximately 240,000 clones in total; over 80% of them show up just once. The ten largest clones take up roughly 5.5% of the sample.

General conclusions and limits of the study: The quantity of clinical and demographic metadata differed by source and by participant and was supplied without curation.

As to this clone: Its target antigen remains unknown. No base qualities exist here, and no much larger clone lies one base off it.

Each collaborating institution followed its own protocols to collect whole blood in K2EDTA tubes. For TCRbeta analysis, collaborator samples were shipped as frozen whole blood, as isolated PBMCs, or as DNA extracted from either sample type. The CDR3 has 15 amino acids, counting the end cysteine and phenylalanine. The kept DNA is CDR3 alone, 45 bases in frame from the first base. The germline V gene (reference sequence) yields WNHNN for CDR1 and SYGVQD for CDR2. A distance of 13 bases separates the germline ends of V and J, which lose 5 bases and 0 bases respectively. Sequences were obtained from peripheral blood. The chain is made from TRBV10-1 and TRBJ1-1; tentative D gene TRBD1, with 6 bases matching. The sequence came from a human donor in a cohort sampled during active COVID-19. The DNA reads as follows: TGCGCCAGCAGTCCGGACAGACAGATGAACACTGAAGCTTTCTTT. This gives the protein CASSPDRQMNTEAFF.